The 8 T cell receptor beta chains presented below share a single source sample, sequenced in a study of T cells after yellow fever vaccination. TCRdb used MiXCR to reprocess the 5' RACE reads, holding one entry per CDR3 protein. This table has approximately 610,000 distinct CDR3 sequences, 17% appearing once. The material sequenced was PBMCs, taken 5 to 6 days after the first yellow fever vaccination. The source of these receptors is a man aged 18 to 29 who received the YFV17D yellow fever vaccine.

The gene calls are TRBV5-1 and TRBJ2-3, with D unclear. CDR1 SGHRS and CDR2 YFSETQ come from the germline V gene. Trimming removed 0 bases from V and 6 bases from J, with 14 bases in between. The CDR3 totals 15 residues. This CDR3 reads CASSLVLGSRDTQYF. In nucleotides, the CDR3 is TGCGCCAGCAGCTTGGTTCTGGGCTCAAGGGATACGCAGTATTTT.

The chain links TRBV14 to TRBJ2-1, with 8 bases fitting TRBD1. Germline values: CDR1 SGHDN, CDR2 FVKESK. This CDR3 region has 15 residues. With 6 bases clipped from V and 4 bases from J, the junction kept 8 bases outside the gene matches. The CDR3, as DNA: TGTGCCAGCAGGGAGCAGGGGGCTAATTACAATGAGCAGTTCTTC. It is translated as CASREQGANYNEQFF.

This chain connects TRBV7-6 to TRBJ1-3, with a tentative D call TRBD1 (6 bases). The germline CDR1 and CDR2 sequences are SGHVS and FNYEAQ. This CDR3 has 16 residues. With 0 bases removed from V and 4 bases from J, the gap between germline ends came to 13 bases. The CDR3 region has the DNA TGTGCCAGCAGCTTAGCAGGCGGGGGGCAAGGAAACACCATATATTTT. It translates to CASSLAGGGQGNTIYF.

Ten or more counts support this clonotype. This CDR3 reads CASSQGTGGNYGYTF. CDR3 coding DNA: TGTGCCAGCAGCCAAGGGACAGGTGGTAACTATGGCTACACCTTC. The chain carries TRBV9 and TRBJ1-2, with 8 bases aligning to TRBD1. V was pared by 4 bases and J by 1 base, with 6 bases of the junction left unmatched. Germline values: CDR1 SGDLS, CDR2 YYNGEE. The CDR3 sequence is 15 residues long.

The chain links TRBV6-4 to TRBJ1-6; 7 bases are a match to TRBD1. The V gene end was trimmed by 9 bases and the J gene end by 11 bases; junction bases not matched to a gene: 10. The CDR3 covers 13 residues. The germline V gene has CDR1 MRHNA and CDR2 SNTAGT. The CDR3 coding sequence is TGTGCCAGTCCCGGGACAGTGGTTGCACCCCTCCACTTT. It translates to CASPGTVVAPLHF.

The chain employs TRBV20-1 and TRBJ1-5; 7 bases fit TRBD1. This CDR3 comprises 13 residues. With V trimmed by 3 bases and J by 3 bases, 2 bases remained unmatched. Germline V gene lookup returns CDR1 DFQATT and CDR2 SNEGSKA (reference sequence). CDR3 in amino acids: CSARGQPNQPQHF. The CDR3 DNA follows: TGCAGTGCTAGGGGACAGCCCAATCAGCCCCAGCATTTT.

Of note for this clonotype: Being one base from a much bigger clone, this may be a read error. This chain joins TRBV4-1 and TRBJ2-5; the match to TRBD2 covers 8 bases. This CDR3 contains 16 residues. The germline CDR1 and CDR2 sequences are MGHRA and YSYEKL. The CDR3, as DNA: TGCGCCAGCAGCCAAGACAACGGGGGGGCCTCAGAGACCAAGTACTTC. Protein product: CASSQDNGGASETKYF.

J is TRBJ1-3 and V is TRBV5-1; perhaps TRBD1 as D (6 bases). Germline values: CDR1 SGHRS, CDR2 YFSETQ. The CDR3 extends over 15 amino acids. V gave up 0 bases and J gave up 4 bases, with 11 bases separating them. This CDR3 reads CASSLDLGQGNTIYF. CDR3 in DNA: TGCGCCAGCAGCTTGGATCTGGGACAAGGAAACACCATATATTTT.